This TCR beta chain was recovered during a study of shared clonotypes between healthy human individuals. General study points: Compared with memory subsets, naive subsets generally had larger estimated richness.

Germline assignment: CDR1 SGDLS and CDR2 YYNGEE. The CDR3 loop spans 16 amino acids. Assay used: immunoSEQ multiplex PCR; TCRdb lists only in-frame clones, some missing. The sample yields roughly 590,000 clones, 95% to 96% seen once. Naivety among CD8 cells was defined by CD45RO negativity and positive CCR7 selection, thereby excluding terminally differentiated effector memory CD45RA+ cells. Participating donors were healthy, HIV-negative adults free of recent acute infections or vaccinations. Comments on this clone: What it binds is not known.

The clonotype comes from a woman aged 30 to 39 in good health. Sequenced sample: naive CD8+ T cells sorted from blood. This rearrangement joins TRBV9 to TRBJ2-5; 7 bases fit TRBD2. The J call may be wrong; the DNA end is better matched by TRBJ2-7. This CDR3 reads CASSAEVAGRAYEQYF. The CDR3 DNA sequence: TGTGCCAGCAGCGCCGAGGTTGCTGGGAGGGCCTACGAGCAGTACTTC.